This TCR beta chain was identified during a study of blood T cell repertoires in COVID-19. For the study at large: From T cells, B-cell-depleted T cells, or PBMCs came the material, which was cDNA or gDNA.

Original methodology: Amplification of reference gene primers was used by the study to estimate nucleated cell counts. Clones were sequenced by immunoSEQ multiplex PCR, and TCRdb holds only the in-frame ones, with some missing. Clone size and the V and J calls come from that table; the DNA yielded D and trimming. In the table there are roughly 35,000 clones, roughly 80% of which are singletons. What was sequenced was peripheral blood. This receptor was obtained from an elderly man with acute or convalescent COVID-19.

The CDR3 loop is CASSRRQGVTEAFF. Written as DNA, the CDR3 is TGTGCCAGCAGCAGAAGACAGGGGGTCACTGAAGCTTTCTTT. This sequence joins TRBV5-4 and TRBJ1-1; TRBD1 matches 9 bases. The CDR3 has 14 amino acids. CDR1 and CDR2 (germline): SGHNT, YYREEE (reference sequence). The J segment lost 4 bases and the V segment lost 4 bases, leaving 5 bases of the junction unmatched.